These 15 T cell receptor beta chains came from one sample sequenced in a study of blood T cell repertoires in COVID-19. Profiled with immunoSEQ multiplex PCR; TCRdb holds only in-frame clones, not every one. The sample contains about 240,000 clones, approximately 86% of which appear only once. Sequencing used PBMCs or T cells enriched from blood (not recorded which). The origin of the receptors is a woman aged 25 to 39 with acute COVID-19.

This chain links TRBV19 with TRBJ2-3, with D hard to call. Deletions cut 6 bases from V and 5 bases from J, with 9 bases between. CDR1 LNHDA and CDR2 SQIVND come from the germline V gene (reference sequence). The CDR3 runs to 12 residues. CDR3 amino acids: CASRNRGDTQYF. As DNA, the CDR3 is TGTGCCAGTAGAAATCGAGGAGATACGCAGTATTTT.

The chain combines TRBV12-3 or TRBV12-4 with TRBJ1-1; no definite D call. This CDR3 contains 13 residues. Trimming removed 3 bases at V and 6 bases at J, with 11 bases between. In nucleotides, the CDR3 is TGTGCCAGCAGTTTTCGACAAGACGCTGAAGCTTTCTTT. Translated, it gives CASSFRQDAEAFF.

This chain uses TRBV3-1 (or the pseudogene TRBV3-2) with TRBJ1-6; D gene unclear. Germline CDR1 LGHDT, CDR2 YNNKEL (reference sequence). The CDR3 consists of 17 residues. With 1 base removed from V and 8 bases from J, the gap between germline ends came to 18 bases. The CDR3 here is CASSQGPARASHSPLHF. CDR3 nucleotides: TGTGCCAGCAGCCAAGGGCCCGCGAGGGCGAGTCATTCACCCCTCCACTTT.

The chain joins TRBV19 to TRBJ1-5, with TRBD1 as a possible D gene (5 bases). CDR1 and CDR2 from the germline V gene are LNHDA and SQIVND (reference sequence). V lost 4 bases, J lost 5 bases, and 9 bases lay in between. The CDR3 has 13 amino acids. The CDR3 reads CASSRGRDQPQHF. The CDR3 DNA reads TGTGCCAGTAGTAGGGGCAGGGATCAGCCCCAGCATTTT.

The rearrangement uses TRBV28 and TRBJ2-7; maybe TRBD1 (6 bases). Trimming took 4 bases from V and 1 from J, leaving 8 bases between them. CDR1 and CDR2 (germline): MDHEN, SYDVKM. The length of the CDR3 is 13 residues. CDR3 sequence reads: CASSSGQSYEQYF. The CDR3 DNA reads as TGTGCCAGCAGTTCCGGACAGTCCTACGAGCAGTACTTC.

This clone was seen only once. This chain links TRBV21-1 with TRBJ1-1; TRBD1 is taken as the D call from the table, unchecked against the DNA. TRBV21-1 is shown as a pseudogene. The CDR3 runs 14 residues. The CDR3 sequence: CASSKKGTGGRAFF. In nucleotides, the CDR3 is TGTGCCAGCAGCAAAAAGGGGACAGGGGGACGAGCTTTCTTT.

Worth noting for this clone: In the same sample, other DNA sequences code for this CDR3. CDR3 sequence (DNA): TGCGCCAGCAGCTTGGGCCAGGGAAGCGAAAAACTGTTTTTT. It specifies CASSLGQGSEKLFF. The rearrangement uses TRBV5-1 and TRBJ1-4; possibly TRBD1 for D (5 bases). The germline V gene encodes CDR1 SGHRS and CDR2 YFSETQ. V dropped 0 bases and J dropped 8 bases, with 11 bases sitting between them. CDR3 length equals 14 residues.

V usage is TRBV28 and J usage is TRBJ1-4; no firm D call. The CDR3 runs to 14 residues. CDR1 and CDR2 from the germline V gene are MDHEN and SYDVKM. Trimming cost V 6 bases and J 0 bases, with 8 bases left between them. CDR3 bases: TGTGCCAGCAGCTCGGTTACAACTAATGAAAAACTGTTTTTT. It is translated as CASSSVTTNEKLFF. The variable domain in full, completed from reference TRBV28 and TRBJ1-4, reads DVKVTQSSRYLVKRTGEKVFLECVQDMDHENMFWYRQDPGLGLRLIYFSYDVKMKEKGDIPEGYSVSREKKERFSLILESASTNQTSMYLCASSSVTTNEKLFFGSGTQLSVL.

The chain carries TRBV19 and TRBJ1-2; tentatively, D is TRBD1 (5 bases). Germline-derived CDR1 and CDR2 are LNHDA and SQIVND (reference sequence). This CDR3 is built from 13 residues. Between the trimmed V and J ends, which lost 5 bases and 4 bases, there was a span of 11 bases. The CDR3 reads CASSLGATYGYTF. Here the CDR3 DNA reads TGTGCCAGTAGTCTTGGGGCCACCTATGGCTACACCTTC.

This clone was seen a single time. CDR3 nucleotide sequence: TGTGCCAGCAGCGGGGGGGACAGGGGATCCACCTATAATTCACCCCTCCACTTT. Translating it yields CASSGGDRGSTYNSPLHF. The rearrangement joins TRBV7-9 to TRBJ1-6; 10 positions agree with TRBD1. The germline CDR1 and CDR2 sequences are SEHNR and FQNEAQ (reference sequence). The J segment lost 2 bases and the V segment lost 5 bases, leaving 9 bases of the junction unmatched. This CDR3 spans 18 amino acids.

The chain joins TRBV19 to TRBJ1-4; D remains ambiguous. The CDR3 loop spans 14 amino acids. V lost 7 bases and J 3 bases, leaving 12 bases between the germline ends. Germline CDR1 and CDR2: LNHDA and SQIVND (reference sequence). The CDR3 bases are TGTGCCAGTACCATGGGAGGGTCTAATGAAAAACTGTTTTTT. This translates into CASTMGGSNEKLFF.

The rearrangement links TRBV5-1 to TRBJ1-2; D uncertain. The V gene lost 4 bases and the J gene lost 5 bases, with 24 bases spanning the gap. This CDR3 contains 17 residues. Germline CDR1 is SGHRS and CDR2 is YFSETQ. CDR3 DNA: TGCGCCAGCAGCCTGCCGAACCGTTCCCCACTGATTTATGGCTACACCTTC. Translation gives CASSLPNRSPLIYGYTF.

The chain links TRBV7-8 to TRBJ2-3, with a possible D match to TRBD2 (6 bases). V gave up 7 bases and J gave up 0 bases, with 11 bases separating them. The germline gives CDR1 SGHVS, CDR2 FQNEAQ. The length of the CDR3 is 14 residues. This chain's CDR3 is CASTSGRSTDTQYF. The CDR3 DNA is TGTGCCAGCACGAGCGGGCGTAGCACAGATACGCAGTATTTT. The full variable domain, completed using reference TRBV7-8 and TRBJ2-3, is GAGVSQSPRYKVAKRGQDVALRCDPISGHVSLFWYQQALGQGPEFLTYFQNEAQLDKSGLPSDRFFAERPEGSVSTLKIQRTQQEDSAVYLCASTSGRSTDTQYFGPGTRLTVL.

DNA for the CDR3: TGTGCCAGCAGCCAGGTACAGGGTAGCCAGCCCCAGCATTTT. Its protein product is CASSQVQGSQPQHF. The chain uses TRBV4-2 and TRBJ1-5, with D possibly being TRBD1 (6 bases). The length of the CDR3 is 14 residues. Trimming shortened V by 3 bases and J by 7 bases, and 13 bases separated the two germline ends. Germline V gene lookup returns CDR1 LGHNA and CDR2 YNFKEQ.

The J gene is TRBJ2-1, the V gene TRBV7-9, with 10 bases identical to TRBD2. The ends lost 3 bases at V and 7 bases at J; junction bases unmatched: 6. Looked up from germline, CDR1 is SEHNR and CDR2 is FQNEAQ (reference sequence). The CDR3 totals 15 residues. CDR3: CASSFSGGADNEQFF. As DNA, the CDR3 is TGTGCCAGCAGCTTCAGCGGGGGGGCCGATAATGAGCAGTTCTTC.